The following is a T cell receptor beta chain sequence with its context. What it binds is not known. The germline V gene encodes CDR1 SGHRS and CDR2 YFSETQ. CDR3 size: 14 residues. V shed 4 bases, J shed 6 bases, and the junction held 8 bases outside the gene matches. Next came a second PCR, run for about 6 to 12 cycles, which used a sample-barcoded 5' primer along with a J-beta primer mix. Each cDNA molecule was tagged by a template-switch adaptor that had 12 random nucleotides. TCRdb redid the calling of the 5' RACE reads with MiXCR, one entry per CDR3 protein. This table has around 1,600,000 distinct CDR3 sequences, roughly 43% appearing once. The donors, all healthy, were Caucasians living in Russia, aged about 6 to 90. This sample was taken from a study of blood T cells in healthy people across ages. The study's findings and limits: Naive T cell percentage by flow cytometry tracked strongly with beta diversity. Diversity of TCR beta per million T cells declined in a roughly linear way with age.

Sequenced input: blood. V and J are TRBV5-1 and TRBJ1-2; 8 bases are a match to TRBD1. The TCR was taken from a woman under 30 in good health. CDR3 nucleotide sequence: TGCGCCAGCAGCAAAAGGACAGGGATGGATGGCTACACCTTC. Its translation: CASSKRTGMDGYTF.